Listed here are 18 T cell receptor beta chains from one sample, sequenced in a study of T cells after yellow fever vaccination. From the 5' RACE reads, TCRdb called clonotypes with MiXCR, one entry per CDR3 protein. The table includes approximately 300,000 distinct CDR3 sequences, around 7.3% detected once. The sequencing here drew on PBMCs, taken more than 35 days after the first yellow fever vaccination. These TCRs come from a man aged 18 to 29 who received the YFV17D yellow fever vaccine.

This clonotype has more than one count but fewer than ten. The chain couples TRBV20-1 to TRBJ2-1; the match to TRBD1 covers 10 bases. Trimming at V came to 6 bases and at J to 4 bases, leaving 9 bases not matched to a gene. Germline V gene lookup returns CDR1 DFQATT and CDR2 SNEGSKA (reference sequence). The CDR3 is made up of 15 amino acids. The CDR3 protein is CSANRQGAKYNEQFF. CDR3 sequence (DNA): TGCAGTGCAAACCGACAGGGGGCAAAGTACAATGAGCAGTTCTTC.

V and J are TRBV7-2 and TRBJ2-3, with D maybe TRBD2 (6 bases). CDR3 length: 16 residues. V dropped 3 bases and J dropped 0 bases, with 13 bases sitting between them. Germline CDR1 SGHTA, CDR2 FQGNSA. CDR3 coding DNA: TGTGCCAGCAGCTTCAAGGGACTCTCTAGCACAGATACGCAGTATTTT. Amino acids: CASSFKGLSSTDTQYF.

This clonotype was observed at least ten times. In DNA, the CDR3 is TGCGCCAGCCGGGACCCTGGAGGGACTGAAGCTTTCTTT. Translating it yields CASRDPGGTEAFF. The chain couples TRBV5-1 to TRBJ1-1, with D possibly matching TRBD1 (5 bases). Trimming pared 7 bases from V and 5 bases from J, leaving 15 bases between. Per germline, CDR1 SGHRS and CDR2 YFSETQ. CDR3 length: 13 residues.

This clonotype showed up just a few times. The chain is built from TRBV12-3 or TRBV12-4 and TRBJ2-7, with TRBD1 matching 8 bases. V was clipped by 4 bases and J by 0 bases; unmatched bases: 5. The length of the CDR3 is 15 residues. The chain's CDR3 is CASSSHGTGSYEQYF. The CDR3 DNA reads TGTGCCAGCAGTTCCCACGGGACAGGCTCCTACGAGCAGTACTTC.

This clonotype came up many times. The chain links TRBV12-3 or TRBV12-4 to TRBJ2-7; 7 nucleotides agree with TRBD1. V lost 5 bases to trimming and J lost 3 bases; unmatched junction nucleotides: 13. The CDR3 loop spans 16 amino acids. The CDR3 bases are TGTGCCAGCAGTCCAGGGGGTATCAGGATTTTCTACGAGCAGTACTTC. Translation: CASSPGGIRIFYEQYF.

This clonotype has a handful of counts. V and J are TRBV6-1 and TRBJ2-4; D is perhaps TRBD2 (5 bases). The CDR3 runs to 14 residues. CDR1 MNHNS and CDR2 SASEGT come from the germline V gene. V gave up 6 bases and J gave up 0 bases, with 9 bases separating them. The chain's CDR3 is CASRGGLAKNIQYF. The CDR3 nucleotides are TGTGCCAGCAGGGGCGGACTAGCCAAAAACATTCAGTACTTC.

Many counts were recorded for this clonotype. The gene calls are TRBV7-9 and TRBJ2-1; 14 bases line up with TRBD2. V was pared by 10 bases and J by 7 bases, with 6 bases of the junction left unmatched. Germline-derived CDR1 and CDR2 are SEHNR and FQNEAQ (reference sequence). This CDR3 spans 14 amino acids. This chain's CDR3 is CATGLAGVLNEQFF. The CDR3, as DNA: TGTGCCACGGGACTAGCGGGGGTTTTAAATGAGCAGTTCTTC.

This chain links TRBV12-3 or TRBV12-4 with TRBJ2-5; D is unclear. The length of the CDR3 is 12 residues. V lost 5 bases, J lost 8 bases, and 12 bases lay in between. Here the CDR3 DNA reads TGTGCCAGCAGTCCCCGGGTAGGTACCCAGTACTTC. As protein: CASSPRVGTQYF.

In this sample, this clonotype turned up many times. The gene calls are TRBV7-2 and TRBJ1-4; 7 bases are a match to TRBD1. Germline V CDR1 and CDR2: SGHTA, FQGNSA. The CDR3 length is 13 residues. V dropped 4 bases and J dropped 7; count of bases not matched to a gene: 3. CDR3 DNA sequence: TGTGCCAGCAGCTCAGGGACAGCTGAAAAACTGTTTTTT. Its protein is CASSSGTAEKLFF.

This chain connects TRBV5-1 to TRBJ1-2; 12 bases match TRBD1. The V gene end was trimmed by 1 base and the J gene end by 6 bases; junction bases not matched to a gene: 10. Per the germline V gene, CDR1 is SGHRS and CDR2 is YFSETQ. The CDR3 length is 17 residues. The CDR3 reads CASSLTGTGTGGDGYTF. The DNA of the CDR3 is TGCGCCAGCAGCTTGACGGGTACCGGGACAGGGGGCGATGGCTACACCTTC. The full variable domain, in which reference TRBV5-1 and TRBJ1-2 provide the parts outside the CDR3, is KAGVTQTPRYLIKTRGQQVTLSCSPISGHRSVSWYQQTPGQGLQFLFEYFSETQRNKGNFPGRFSGRQFSNSRSEMNVSTLELGDSALYLCASSLTGTGTGGDGYTFGSGTRLTVV.

This clonotype was observed many times. The V gene is TRBV20-1, the J gene TRBJ2-5; TRBD1 agrees at 7 bases. The V segment lost 5 bases and the J segment 5 bases; nucleotides outside the gene matches: 11. Germline V gene data show CDR1 as DFQATT and CDR2 as SNEGSKA (reference sequence). The CDR3 runs to 14 residues. CDR3 sequence (DNA): TGCAGTGCTCGCAGGGGGAGCAATTGGGAGACCCAGTACTTC. It translates to CSARRGSNWETQYF.

This clonotype was recorded at least ten times. V and J are TRBV7-6 and TRBJ2-7, with D unclear. The V end lost 2 bases, the J end lost 0 bases, and 2 bases lay between the germline ends. Germline CDR1 is SGHVS and CDR2 is FNYEAQ. The CDR3 sequence is 12 residues long. The CDR3 region is CASSLSSYEQYF. DNA of the CDR3: TGTGCCAGCAGCTTAAGCTCCTACGAGCAGTACTTC.

This clonotype turned up a few times. This chain joins TRBV6-1 and TRBJ2-7; no clear D. The CDR3 is made up of 12 amino acids. Germline CDR1 and CDR2: MNHNS and SASEGT. The germline V and J ends were trimmed by 5 bases and 4 bases, with 9 bases remaining between them. The CDR3 nucleotides read TGTGCCAGCAGTTTTGAGGAGTACGAGCAGTACTTC. Protein product: CASSFEEYEQYF.

This clonotype was counted many times. The V call is TRBV4-2, the J call TRBJ1-2, with no clear D. The CDR3 has 14 residues. V lost 1 base to trimming and J lost 4 bases, with 10 bases between them. Germline assignment: CDR1 LGHNA and CDR2 YNFKEQ. CDR3 bases: TGTGCCAGCAGCCAAGGCCCCCTCCTCTATGGCTACACCTTC. Translating it yields CASSQGPLLYGYTF.

The V and J genes are TRBV7-9 and TRBJ1-4; D is ambiguous. Trimming cost V 4 bases and J 8 bases, with 17 bases left between them. The CDR3 has 15 amino acids. From germline, CDR1 is SEHNR and CDR2 FQNEAQ (reference sequence). The DNA for the CDR3 is TGTGCCAGCAGCTCCCAACTGATCCTGGGAGAAAAACTGTTTTTT. Translating it yields CASSSQLILGEKLFF.

The V and J genes are TRBV18 and TRBJ2-5; no clear D gene. The CDR3 is 14 residues long. Per germline, CDR1 KGHSH and CDR2 LQKENI. V was clipped by 2 bases and J by 5 bases, with 12 bases between them. The CDR3 is CASSPRDGVETQYF. For the CDR3, the DNA is TGTGCCAGCTCACCAAGGGATGGGGTGGAGACCCAGTACTTC.

This chain connects TRBV6-2 or TRBV6-3 to TRBJ2-2, with 12 bases identical to TRBD2. The CDR3 is 17 residues long. From germline, CDR1 is MNHEY and CDR2 SVGEGT. V gave up 2 bases and J gave up 3 bases; unmatched junction bases: 4. The CDR3 region is CASSYRTSGEDTGELFF. The CDR3 nucleotides read TGTGCCAGCAGTTACCGGACTAGCGGGGAGGACACCGGGGAGCTGTTTTTT.

The V call is TRBV20-1, the J call TRBJ2-7, with D perhaps TRBD1 (5 bases). Looked up from germline, CDR1 is DFQATT and CDR2 is SNEGSKA (reference sequence). Trimming removed 0 bases from V and 6 bases from J, with 12 bases in between. This CDR3 contains 13 residues. CDR3 sequence: CSARDSRGGEQYF. The CDR3 coding sequence is TGCAGTGCTAGAGATTCAAGGGGCGGCGAGCAGTACTTC.